This record covers a single TCR beta chain. The specificity of this receptor is unknown. The record has no base qualities; no much larger clone is one base away. Five hundred nanograms of biopsy DNA per sample were submitted for commercial TCRB immunosequencing. A two-step, amplification bias-controlled multiplex PCR was used by Adaptive Biotechnology to amplify CDR3 regions from genomic DNA. Primers for every V and J gene segment were used in the first PCR, and barcodes and Illumina adapters were added in the second PCR. An Illumina instrument was used to sequence the CDR3 libraries. In the original analysis: Vendor-provided pipelines were combined with custom analysis of raw data in R/Bioconductor under R version 3.3.0. Clonality, which ranges from 0 to 1, was calculated as the inverse of the normalised Shannon entropy across all productive clones. The repertoire share taken up by the top 100 clones defined high-frequency clones, and only clones that passed a 95% confidence test were kept. Repertoire diversity was measured with the Simpson index, and overlap between samples was measured with the Morisita-Horn index. TCRdb carries this immuneACCESS record with in-frame sequences only. Its versions omit some clonotypes, under half of them owing to an unresolved V gene in the studies checked, with the rest unexplained. V and J calls plus clone size are reproduced from that table; the DNA served to infer D and trimming. The sample includes roughly 5,000 clones, with about nine tenths observed a single time. 5% to 6% of the sample is in the top ten clones.

Adults with ileal or ileocolonic Crohn's disease and an indication for ileocolonic resection were eligible for inclusion. Before DNA extraction, whole ileal mucosal biopsies were kept frozen at -80 degrees C. Genomic DNA was extracted from frozen whole biopsies using a TRizol-based method and was quantified with a NanoDrop 2000 spectrophotometer. The data belong to a study of T cell repertoires in ileal Crohn's disease (dated by TCRdb to between 2019 and 2020). Study-wide context: The median duration of disease was around 7.3 years, and at the time of surgery approximately 33% of patients were active smokers. Surgery was performed for a complication in all patients, with stricturing disease in about 60% and penetrating disease in roughly 40%. Roughly half of the patients were given postoperative therapy, with around 20 on anti-TNF agents and over 9 on thiopurines. TCR repertoire analysis was performed in just over 55 Crohn's disease patients drawn from a prospective multicentre cohort. Running in parallel with the study was a multicentre cohort set up to find predictors of early endoscopic recurrence following ileocolonic resection. Endoscopic postoperative recurrence was defined as a Rutgeerts score above i0. A total of about 170 mucosal samples from approximately 60 patients were sequenced, with samples obtained at several locations on the surgical specimen and at postoperative endoscopy. The investigation overall reported the following: Only a subgroup of patients, of unstated size, had their mucosal CD4 and CD8 T cells sorted and sequenced. Endoscopic recurrence was linked to a higher percentage of high-frequency clones at surgery, and recurrence occurred in every patient whose clonality exceeded 26.8% (18/57). A significantly higher proportion of clonal expansions was observed in active smokers at surgery than in non-smokers (approximately 26% vs 17%, p=0.02). More high-frequency clones were carried by sorted CD8 T cells than by CD4 T cells, suggesting that mucosal expansions were mainly CD8.

Trimming takes 1 base off V and 14 bases off J; junction bases not matched to a gene: 12. The CDR3 runs 14 residues from the cysteine to the phenylalanine. CDR3 DNA only is kept here, 42 bases in frame from base 1. CDR1 and CDR2, looked up from the germline V gene, are SGDLS and YYNGEE. The chain is made from TRBV9 and TRBJ2-3; TRBD2 matches 8 bases in the middle. The clonotype originates from an adult with Crohn's disease. The sequenced sample consisted of ileal tissue. The CDR3 sequence is CASSVQAGAAGPYF. The bases read TGTGCCAGCAGCGTACAAGCGGGGGCCGCGGGTCCGTATTTT.